The rows below give T cell receptor beta chains drawn from one sample of a study of T cell responses to AZD1222 COVID-19 vaccine. The assay was immunoSEQ multiplex PCR, and TCRdb's table has in-frame clones only and misses some. The sample carries 150,000 or so clones, around nine tenths recorded once. Sequenced here: peripheral blood, sampled on day 0 of AZD1222 vaccination. These receptor sequences come from an adult in good health. Each CDR3 is given with its conserved first and last residue. The order of the fields is V gene, D gene, clone size, J gene, CDR3 protein, CDR3 DNA. The D gene is left open where the match is weak. Expanded clones are given a class, and other clones once, few, many or no size at all.

>TRBV27|-|-|TRBJ1-6
CASSLRGEGGNSPLHF
TGTGCCAGCAGTCTCCGGGGAGAGGGTGGAAATTCACCCCTCCACTTT
>TRBV28|TRBD1|-|TRBJ1-2
CASSFPRGQKLYGYTF
TGTGCCAGCAGTTTCCCCCGGGGACAGAAACTTTATGGCTACACCTTC
>TRBV7-9|-|-|TRBJ1-1
CASSTGTIIEAFF
TGTGCCAGCAGCACAGGCACCATCATTGAAGCTTTCTTT
>TRBV28|-|-|TRBJ2-7
CASSNLRDGSYEQYF
TGTGCCAGCAGCAACCTCCGGGACGGATCCTACGAGCAGTACTTC
>TRBV30|-|-|TRBJ1-5
CAWGRDQPQHF
TGTGCCTGGGGGAGAGATCAGCCCCAGCATTTT
>TRBV3-1/TRBV3-2|-|-|TRBJ1-1
CASSQAGMRAEAFF
TGTGCCAGCAGCCAAGCAGGCATGCGTGCTGAAGCTTTCTTT
>TRBV25-1|-|-|TRBJ1-1
CASSPRPNTEAFF
TGTGCCAGCAGCCCCAGGCCGAACACTGAAGCTTTCTTT
>TRBV28|-|-|TRBJ1-1
CASSFRGLGTEAFF
TGTGCCAGCAGTTTCCGTGGGCTAGGCACTGAAGCTTTCTTT
>TRBV11-2|TRBD2|-|TRBJ2-7
CASSTGLAGGHEQYF
TGTGCCAGCAGCACGGGACTAGCGGGAGGGCACGAGCAGTACTTC
>TRBV25-1|-|-|TRBJ1-2
CASSESGGYTF
TGTGCCAGCAGTGAATCAGGGGGCTACACCTTC
>TRBV15|-|-|TRBJ2-2
CATSTGGMGTGELFF
TGTGCCACCAGCACTGGCGGGATGGGGACCGGGGAGCTGTTTTTT
>TRBV11-2|-|-|TRBJ1-2
CASSLGPILQERYGYTF
TGTGCCAGCAGCTTAGGACCCATTCTACAGGAACGCTATGGCTACACCTTC
>TRBV3-1/TRBV3-2|TRBD1|-|TRBJ2-5
CASSPIGTAQETQYF
TGTGCCAGCAGCCCAATCGGGACAGCTCAAGAGACCCAGTACTTC
>TRBV30|-|-|TRBJ2-1
CAWSSKNEQFF
TGTGCCTGGAGTAGCAAGAATGAGCAGTTCTTC
>TRBV25-1|-|-|TRBJ1-2
CASRGGRPGYTF
TGTGCCAGCAGAGGAGGACGGCCCGGCTACACCTTC
>TRBV9|TRBD1|-|TRBJ2-7
CASSVGQGAVLYEQYF
TGTGCCAGCAGCGTAGGGCAGGGGGCGGTTTTGTACGAGCAGTACTTC
>TRBV5-4|-|-|TRBJ1-4
CASSLGRGANEKLFF
TGTGCCAGCAGCTTGGGTAGGGGGGCTAATGAAAAACTGTTTTTT
>TRBV18|-|-|TRBJ1-1
CASSLRQYTEAFF
TGTGCCAGCTCACTTCGACAGTACACTGAAGCTTTCTTT
>TRBV19|TRBD2|-|TRBJ2-3
CASRGGLVSTDTQYF
TGTGCCAGTAGGGGGGGACTAGTCAGCACAGATACGCAGTATTTT
>TRBV14|-|-|TRBJ1-5
CASSTEDNPSHREGAHQPQHF
TGTGCCAGCAGCACAGAGGATAACCCCTCACACAGGGAAGGAGCCCATCAGCCCCAGCATTTT
>TRBV20-1|-|-|TRBJ1-4
CSASTVEKLFF
TGCAGTGCTAGTACCGTTGAAAAACTGTTTTTT
>TRBV5-4|-|once|TRBJ1-3
CASSLGGPAANSGNTIYF
TGTGCCAGCAGCTTGGGGGGACCAGCAGCCAACTCTGGAAACACCATATATTTT
>TRBV15|TRBD1|-|TRBJ1-6
CATSRGQGNNSPLHF
TGTGCCACCAGCAGAGGACAGGGGAACAATTCACCCCTCCACTTT
>TRBV6-5|-|-|TRBJ1-2
CASSYGANYGYTF
TGTGCCAGCAGTTACGGAGCTAACTATGGCTACACCTTC
>TRBV7-8|-|-|TRBJ1-2
CASSRGGANYGYTF
TGTGCCAGCAGCCGCGGGGGGGCGAACTATGGCTACACCTTC
>TRBV4-2|-|-|TRBJ2-7
CASSQAASVSYEQYF
TGTGCCAGCAGCCAAGCGGCTAGCGTTTCCTACGAGCAGTACTTC
>TRBV28|-|-|TRBJ1-1
CASNPYTWGRGDTEAFF
TGTGCCAGCAACCCTTATACGTGGGGGAGGGGGGACACTGAAGCTTTCTTT
>TRBV18|-|-|TRBJ1-2
CASSPYRDGYTF
TGTGCCAGCTCACCCTACCGGGATGGCTACACCTTC
>TRBV5-4|TRBD1|-|TRBJ2-1
CASSRPGQGNDEQFF
TGTGCCAGCAGCAGGCCGGGACAGGGTAACGATGAGCAGTTCTTC
>TRBV12-3/TRBV12-4|-|once|TRBJ2-7
CASSSGAYEQYF
TGTGCCAGCAGTTCGGGAGCATACGAGCAGTACTTC
>TRBV7-9|TRBD2|-|TRBJ2-7
CASSLAGAGAYEQYF
TGTGCCAGCAGCTTAGCGGGCGCGGGAGCATATGAGCAGTACTTC
>TRBV7-9|-|-|TRBJ1-2
CASSLAGLQGLRGYTF
TGTGCCAGCAGCTTAGCTGGTTTACAGGGCTTAAGGGGCTACACCTTC
>TRBV6-2/TRBV6-3|TRBD1|-|TRBJ1-2
CASSSYPGQGAFYTF
TGTGCCAGCAGTTCCTACCCGGGACAGGGGGCCTTTTACACCTTC
>TRBV7-3|TRBD1|-|TRBJ1-1
CASSPTGGTEAFF
TGTGCCAGCAGCCCCACAGGGGGCACTGAAGCTTTCTTT